A selection of T cell receptor beta chains follows, all from one sample in a study of glioma-infiltrating T cells. Each CDR3 protein gets one entry after TCRdb re-called the multiplex PCR reads with MiXCR. The table has fewer than 200,000 distinct CDR3 sequences, over 40% seen once. Material for sequencing was glioma tissue, nonneoplastic brain tissue, or PBMCs (not recorded which). These TCRs come from a human donor with low-grade glioma or glioblastoma, undergoing nonglioma brain surgery, or in good health (not recorded which). Each CDR3 is given with its conserved first and last residue. Each record gives: D gene, clone size, V gene, J gene, CDR3 protein, CDR3 DNA. D genes are given only for firm matches. For some rows the clone size is stated as once, few or many, or as a class when expanded; others skip it.

D: -
size: many
V: TRBV2
J: TRBJ1-5
CDR3: CASSLEWTDNQPQHF
DNA: TGTGCCAGCAGCCTCGAATGGACAGACAATCAGCCCCAGCATTTT

D: -
size: -
V: TRBV6-8
J: TRBJ1-5
CDR3: CASSTESLNEPQHF
DNA: TGTGCCAGCAGTACGGAGAGCCTTAATGAGCCCCAGCATTTT

D: -
size: -
V: TRBV19
J: TRBJ1-5
CDR3: CASRKENDSLNQPQHF
DNA: TGTGCCAGCCGAAAAGAAAACGACAGCCTCAATCAGCCCCAGCATTTT

D: -
size: -
V: TRBV3-1
J: TRBJ2-6
CDR3: CASSQADGANVLTF
DNA: TGTGCCAGCAGCCAAGCGGACGGGGCCAACGTCCTGACTTTC

D: -
size: many
V: TRBV2
J: TRBJ1-1
CDR3: CASSERANTEAFF
DNA: TGTGCCAGCAGTGAACGGGCGAACACTGAAGCTTTCTTT

D: -
size: many
V: TRBV7-2
J: TRBJ2-3
CDR3: CASSLVGGRDTQYF
DNA: TGTGCCAGCAGCTTGGTTGGCGGACGAGATACGCAGTATTTT

D: -
size: many
V: TRBV6-1
J: TRBJ1-1
CDR3: CASRDQGFTEAFF
DNA: TGTGCCAGCAGAGATCAGGGGTTCACTGAAGCTTTCTTT

D: -
size: -
V: TRBV11-2
J: TRBJ2-7
CDR3: CASSPGRGTYEQYF
DNA: TGTGCCAGCAGCCCAGGACGAGGAACCTACGAGCAGTACTTC

D: -
size: -
V: TRBV12-3/TRBV12-4
J: TRBJ2-1
CDR3: CASSLSRSEQFF
DNA: TGTGCCAGCAGCCTAAGTAGGAGTGAGCAGTTCTTC

D: -
size: -
V: TRBV6-2/TRBV6-3
J: TRBJ2-5
CDR3: CASSQDGKGGETQYF
DNA: TGCGCCAGCAGCCAAGATGGGAAGGGAGGAGAGACCCAGTACTTC

D: TRBD2
size: many
V: TRBV28
J: TRBJ2-5
CDR3: CASSHGTSGITSETQYF
DNA: TGTGCCAGCAGTCACGGGACTAGCGGGATAACCTCAGAGACCCAGTACTTC

D: TRBD2
size: many
V: TRBV6-1
J: TRBJ2-1
CDR3: CASRRSGSGPYNEQFF
DNA: TGTGCCAGCAGACGTAGCGGGAGTGGCCCCTACAATGAGCAGTTCTTC

D: TRBD2
size: many
V: TRBV20-1
J: TRBJ2-1
CDR3: CSARQQGLAAHEQFF
DNA: TGCAGTGCGCGACAGCAGGGACTAGCAGCTCATGAGCAGTTCTTC

D: TRBD2
size: many
V: TRBV20-1
J: TRBJ2-1
CDR3: CSAVKRESYNEQFF
DNA: TGCAGTGCTGTTAAGCGGGAGTCCTACAATGAGCAGTTCTTC

D: -
size: -
V: TRBV13
J: TRBJ1-1
CDR3: CASTRTGIEAFF
DNA: TGTGCCAGCACTAGAACAGGCATCGAAGCTTTCTTT

D: -
size: -
V: TRBV29-1
J: TRBJ2-2
CDR3: CSVQRNGELFF
DNA: TGCAGCGTTCAACGAAACGGGGAGCTGTTTTTT

D: -
size: -
V: TRBV7-9
J: TRBJ1-3
CDR3: CASSFIVDTIYF
DNA: TGTGCCAGCAGCTTTATCGTCGACACCATATATTTT

D: -
size: many
V: TRBV28
J: TRBJ1-2
CDR3: CASSFRVSNGYTF
DNA: TGTGCCAGCAGTTTTCGGGTTTCGAATGGCTACACCTTC

D: -
size: few
V: TRBV19
J: TRBJ1-1
CDR3: CASSLGGRGSAEAFF
DNA: TGTGCCAGTAGTCTGGGCGGAAGGGGGTCGGCTGAAGCTTTCTTT

D: TRBD1
size: many
V: TRBV20-1
J: TRBJ2-3
CDR3: CSAQDRGLIDTQYF
DNA: TGCAGTGCCCAGGACAGGGGGCTGATAGATACGCAGTATTTT

D: -
size: many
V: TRBV20-1
J: TRBJ1-5
CDR3: CSAPRGGTNQPQHF
DNA: TGCAGTGCCCCGAGAGGAGGGACTAATCAGCCCCAGCATTTT

D: TRBD2
size: -
V: TRBV19
J: TRBJ2-1
CDR3: CASSMGTSDDEQFF
DNA: TGTGCCAGTAGTATGGGGACTAGCGACGATGAGCAGTTCTTC

D: TRBD1
size: many
V: TRBV2
J: TRBJ2-5
CDR3: CASTRDREETQYF
DNA: TGTGCCAGCACACGGGACAGGGAAGAGACCCAGTACTTC

D: TRBD2
size: many
V: TRBV24-1
J: TRBJ2-2
CDR3: CATSGTGLAGTQNTGELFF
DNA: TGTGCCACCAGTGGAACGGGACTAGCGGGGACCCAGAACACCGGGGAGCTGTTTTTT

D: TRBD2
size: -
V: TRBV20-1
J: TRBJ2-7
CDR3: CSVGELAGFTYEQYF
DNA: TGCAGCGTAGGAGAACTAGCGGGATTCACCTACGAGCAGTACTTC

D: -
size: medium-sized
V: TRBV28
J: TRBJ2-3
CDR3: CASSSSDRLFTDTQYF
DNA: TGTGCCAGCAGTTCGTCGGACAGACTCTTCACAGATACGCAGTATTTT

D: -
size: -
V: TRBV5-1
J: TRBJ1-1
CDR3: CASSSDGQNTEAFF
DNA: TGCGCCAGCAGCTCCGACGGCCAGAACACTGAAGCTTTCTTT